These 30 T cell receptor beta chains came from one sample sequenced in a study of cytomegalovirus exposure and HLA in healthy donors. The PCR made use of 60 Vbeta and 13 Jbeta primers. Sequencing was performed with immunoSEQ multiplex PCR; in TCRdb, only in-frame clones are kept and a portion is missing. In the table there are 65,000 to 75,000 clones, 60% to 80% of which are singletons. Sequencing used PBMCs. The receptor source for this set is a man aged 40-55 years in good health and CMV-seropositive.

V is TRBV13 and J is TRBJ2-2; 10 positions match TRBD2. The CDR3 runs 15 residues. Germline trimming cut 4 bases from V and 4 bases from J; bases unmatched to any gene: 3. Germline CDR1 PRHDT, CDR2 FYEKMQ (reference sequence). CDR3 region: CASSSRLAGTGELFF. CDR3 coding DNA: TGTGCCAGCAGCTCCCGACTAGCGGGCACCGGGGAGCTGTTTTTT. Variable domain in full (rest from reference TRBV13 and TRBJ2-2): AAGVIQSPRHLIKEKRETATLKCYPIPRHDTVYWYQQGPGQDPQFLISFYEKMQSDKGSIPDRFSAQQFSDYHSELNMSSLELGDSALYFCASSSRLAGTGELFFGEGSRLTVL.

A note on this clone: One junction end does not reproduce the germline sequence, and a read error may be involved. V gene TRBV7-7 combines with J gene TRBJ2-1; 10 bases agree with TRBD2. Germline V CDR1 and CDR2: SSHAT, FNYEAQ (reference sequence). The CDR3 covers 15 residues. The CDR3 DNA is TGTGCTAGCAGCTTAAAAGCGGGGGGGCCGAATGAGCAGTTCTTC. This translates into CASSLKAGGPNEQFF.

The chain is built from TRBV7-2 and TRBJ1-6; 7 positions match TRBD1. There are 15 residues in the CDR3. Germline V gives CDR1 SGHTA, CDR2 FQGNSA. Germline trimming cut 5 bases from V and 7 bases from J; bases unmatched to any gene: 8. The CDR3 loop is CASSLVTGNNSPLHF. As DNA, the CDR3 is TGTGCCAGCAGCCTAGTGACAGGGAACAATTCACCCCTCCACTTT.

The V and J genes are TRBV19 and TRBJ1-1; perhaps TRBD1 as D (6 bases). Trimming removed 7 bases from V and 0 bases from J, with 18 bases in between. CDR1 and CDR2 (germline): LNHDA, SQIVND (reference sequence). This CDR3 region has 16 residues. This chain's CDR3 is CASIVVGGLMNTEAFF. Here the CDR3 DNA reads TGTGCCAGTATTGTCGTGGGGGGGCTTATGAACACTGAAGCTTTCTTT.

The gene calls are TRBV4-1 and TRBJ1-5, with D possibly matching TRBD1 (5 bases). Trimming stripped 4 bases from V and 2 bases from J, with 9 bases between. Germline CDR1 and CDR2: MGHRA and YSYEKL. This CDR3 comprises 14 residues. The CDR3 DNA follows: TGCGCCAGCAGCCTCGGGGGGGGCAATCAGCCCCAGCATTTT. It codes for CASSLGGGNQPQHF.

The chain has TRBV27 and TRBJ2-7, with 13 positions matching TRBD2. CDR3 size: 16 residues. V lost 0 bases to trimming and J lost 4 bases; unmatched junction nucleotides: 3. CDR1 MNHEY and CDR2 SMNVEV come from the germline V gene (reference sequence). The CDR3 sequence is CASSLSWTSGSYEQYF. The CDR3 nucleotides are TGTGCCAGCAGTTTATCGTGGACTAGCGGGAGTTACGAGCAGTACTTC.

The CDR3 sequence is CASSLTAGQANTGELFF. CDR3 nucleotides: TGTGCCAGCAGCTTAACAGCGGGCCAAGCGAACACCGGGGAGCTGTTTTTT. The chain recombines TRBV7-3 with TRBJ2-2; TRBD2 might be the D (6 bases). This CDR3 region has 17 residues. CDR1 and CDR2 from the germline V gene are SGHTA and FQGTGA. V was pared by 0 bases and J by 0 bases, with 11 bases between.

The rearrangement joins TRBV7-2 to TRBJ2-3; no clear D gene. This CDR3 is 12 amino acids long. V was trimmed by 3 bases and J by 2 bases, leaving 3 bases between them. Germline lookup yields CDR1 SGHTA and CDR2 FQGNSA. The CDR3 reads CASSFFTDTQYF. The CDR3 nucleotides are TGTGCCAGCAGCTTCTTCACAGATACGCAGTATTTT.

This rearrangement joins TRBV23-1 to TRBJ1-1; tentative D call: TRBD1 (6 bases). TRBV23-1 has ORF status, its function being uncertain. Between the trimmed V and J ends, which lost 4 bases and 6 bases, there was a span of 6 bases. The length of the CDR3 is 11 residues. The CDR3 DNA sequence: TGCGCCAGCAGTCGGACAGCTGAAGCTTTCTTT. It is translated as CASSRTAEAFF.

The rearrangement links TRBV6-1 to TRBJ1-2; 8 nucleotides match TRBD1. The CDR3 has 15 residues. Losses at the gene ends were 6 bases for V and 8 bases for J; bases not matched to a gene: 14. CDR1 and CDR2 from the germline V gene are MNHNS and SASEGT. CDR3 coding DNA: TGTGCCAGCAGGGAGTCCAACAGGGGGGGATTCGGCTACACCTTC. The encoded protein is CASRESNRGGFGYTF.

A few counts support this clone. The chain combines TRBV30 with TRBJ2-5; 8 bases are a match to TRBD1. Germline V gene lookup returns CDR1 GTSNPN and CDR2 SVGIG (reference sequence). The junction had 11 bases not matched to a gene; V was cut back by 3 bases and J by 5 bases. The CDR3 extends over 15 amino acids. CDR3 DNA: TGTGCCTGGAGCGATACAGGGGGTGTTTGGGAGACCCAGTACTTC. Translating it yields CAWSDTGGVWETQYF.

The chain has TRBV4-2 and TRBJ2-6; TRBD1 is a possible D gene (5 bases). The CDR3 is 17 residues long. Trimming left V 2 bases short and J 3 bases short, with 14 bases between. Per germline, CDR1 LGHNA and CDR2 YNFKEQ. CDR3 DNA: TGTGCCAGCAGCCAATTAGGAAGGGGCTTTGGGGCCAACGTCCTGACTTTC. Translated: CASSQLGRGFGANVLTF.

This clone was seen a handful of times. This chain joins TRBV10-3 and TRBJ2-7, with TRBD1 matching 9 bases. The trim removed 4 bases at V and 4 bases at J, leaving 2 bases unmatched. This CDR3 is built from 13 residues. Germline CDR1 ENHRY, CDR2 SYGVKD. The CDR3 DNA reads as TGTGCCATCAGTGGGGGGACAGGGTACGAGCAGTACTTC. It specifies CAISGGTGYEQYF.

The chain joins TRBV7-6 to TRBJ2-5, with 9 bases lining up with TRBD2. Germline V gene sequence: CDR1 SGHVS, CDR2 FNYEAQ. The CDR3 is 15 amino acids. The ends lost 5 bases at V and 2 bases at J; junction bases unmatched: 6. The CDR3 coding sequence is TGTGCCAGCAGCCCCTATAGCGGGAGACAAGAGACCCAGTACTTC. It translates to CASSPYSGRQETQYF.

The V call is TRBV15, the J call TRBJ1-5; TRBD1 agrees at 7 bases. This CDR3 spans 17 amino acids. The germline gives CDR1 LNHNV, CDR2 YYDKDF (reference sequence). The V segment lost 0 bases and the J segment 3 bases; nucleotides outside the gene matches: 8. The CDR3 region has the DNA TGTGCCACCAGCAGAGACCCTTCGGGACAGTTCAATCAGCCCCAGCATTTT. Translating it yields CATSRDPSGQFNQPQHF.

The V call is TRBV7-9, the J call TRBJ1-2, with 8 bases matching TRBD1. The CDR3 runs 14 residues. Per germline, CDR1 SEHNR and CDR2 FQNEAQ (reference sequence). The V segment lost 0 bases and the J segment 7 bases; nucleotides outside the gene matches: 4. The CDR3 loop reads CASSLATGAGGYTF. The CDR3 DNA sequence: TGTGCCAGCAGCTTAGCGACAGGGGCCGGTGGCTACACCTTC.

The chain combines TRBV7-2 with TRBJ2-3; D gene ambiguous. CDR3 length: 15 residues. V shed 1 base and J shed 2 bases, with 10 bases lying between them. The germline gives CDR1 SGHTA, CDR2 FQGNSA. Here the CDR3 DNA reads TGTGCCAGCAGCTTAGTTCCGCAGTTCACAGATACGCAGTATTTT. Protein product: CASSLVPQFTDTQYF.

This clone was counted between two and nine times. The rearrangement uses TRBV5-1 and TRBJ2-6; 7 positions match TRBD1. The CDR3 covers 18 residues. Trimming at V came to 4 bases and at J to 0 bases, leaving 10 bases not matched to a gene. Germline lookup yields CDR1 SGHRS and CDR2 YFSETQ. The CDR3 is CASSLGQPTSSGANVLTF. Written as DNA, the CDR3 is TGCGCCAGCAGCCTGGGACAGCCGACGAGCTCTGGGGCCAACGTCCTGACTTTC. Complete variable domain (other parts from reference TRBV5-1 and TRBJ2-6): KAGVTQTPRYLIKTRGQQVTLSCSPISGHRSVSWYQQTPGQGLQFLFEYFSETQRNKGNFPGRFSGRQFSNSRSEMNVSTLELGDSALYLCASSLGQPTSSGANVLTFGAGSRLTVL.

The chain recombines TRBV19 with TRBJ2-1; a possible D gene is TRBD1 (5 bases). CDR1 and CDR2 (germline): LNHDA, SQIVND (reference sequence). Trimming left V 5 bases short and J 0 bases short, with 20 bases between. The CDR3 spans 18 residues. The DNA for the CDR3 is TGTGCCAGTAGTCCCGGACATTTCCTCAGGAGCTCCTACAATGAGCAGTTCTTC. Protein product: CASSPGHFLRSSYNEQFF.

This clone was found a few times. The chain links TRBV5-3 to TRBJ1-1, with 8 positions matching TRBD1. TRBV5-3 counts as an open reading frame of uncertain function. After removal of 4 bases from V and 0 bases from J, the junction contained 11 bases not matched to a gene. The CDR3 covers 17 residues. CDR3 sequence: CARSHRDRPLMNTEAFF. The CDR3 nucleotides read TGTGCCAGAAGCCATAGGGACAGGCCTCTCATGAACACTGAAGCTTTCTTT.

The chain has TRBV4-2 and TRBJ2-7, with 7 bases fitting TRBD1. CDR1 is LGHNA, CDR2 YNFKEQ, per germline. V lost 1 base and J lost 3; bases outside the gene matches: 6. The length of the CDR3 is 15 residues. The CDR3 is CASSQVTGQNYEQYF. The CDR3 DNA follows: TGTGCCAGCAGCCAAGTAACGGGACAGAACTACGAGCAGTACTTC.

This sequence joins TRBV7-2 and TRBJ2-1, with 9 bases fitting TRBD2. In germline, CDR1 is SGHTA, CDR2 FQGNSA. The CDR3 contains 16 residues. Unmatched junction bases numbered 8, after V lost 0 bases and J lost 8 bases. CDR3 sequence: CASSLASGLAGHEQFF. The CDR3 DNA reads TGTGCCAGCAGCTTAGCGTCCGGGCTAGCGGGACATGAGCAGTTCTTC.

A word on this clone: The junction shows a germline mismatch at one end, possibly a read error. Other DNA sequences within the sample encode an identical CDR3. The chain employs TRBV4-1 and TRBJ1-2, with TRBD1 matching over 7 bases. The germline V gene has CDR1 MGHRA and CDR2 YSYEKL. This CDR3 is 13 amino acids long. The CDR3 protein is CASSPQGGYGYTF. In nucleotides, the CDR3 is TGCGCTAGCAGCCCCCAGGGGGGCTATGGCTACACCTTC.

V is TRBV7-3 and J is TRBJ1-2; D possibly corresponds to TRBD1 (6 bases). Trimming removed 2 bases from V and 6 bases from J, with 16 bases in between. This CDR3 spans 15 amino acids. Germline V gene sequence: CDR1 SGHTA, CDR2 FQGTGA. CDR3: CASSLAGAGWHGYTF. CDR3 sequence (DNA): TGTGCCAGCAGCTTAGCAGGGGCCGGGTGGCATGGCTACACCTTC. The entire variable domain, with the rest obtained from reference TRBV7-3 and TRBJ1-2, is as follows: GAGVSQTPSNKVTEKGKYVELRCDPISGHTALYWYRQSLGQGPEFLIYFQGTGAADDSGLPNDRFFAVRPEGSVSTLKIQRTERGDSAVYLCASSLAGAGWHGYTFGSGTRLTVV.

Details on this clone: A junction end diverges from the germline sequence, so it may reflect a read error. The rearrangement links TRBV7-9 to TRBJ1-1; D is uncertain. Germline CDR1 SEHNR, CDR2 FQNEAQ (reference sequence). This CDR3 spans 13 amino acids. In nucleotides, the CDR3 is TGTTCCAGCAGCTTGGGCACGAACACTGAAGCTTTCTTT. This codes for CSSSLGTNTEAFF.

The CDR3 bases are TGTGCCAGTAGTATCTTAGTGTTGGGCTGGAATCAGCCCCAGCATTTT. Encoded protein: CASSILVLGWNQPQHF. V gene TRBV19 combines with J gene TRBJ1-5; D remains ambiguous. The CDR3 is 16 amino acids. V was shortened by 3 bases and J by 4 bases, with 16 bases between the two germline ends. Germline-derived CDR1 and CDR2 are LNHDA and SQIVND (reference sequence).

On this clone itself: Relative to the germline gene, one junction end is altered; a read error may explain this. Here the CDR3 DNA reads TGTTCCAGCAGCGGGGGACAGCTGAACACTGAAGCTTTCTTT. Its translation is CSSSGGQLNTEAFF. The chain joins TRBV7-9 to TRBJ1-1, with 7 bases that match TRBD1. CDR1 and CDR2 (germline): SEHNR, FQNEAQ (reference sequence). The CDR3 is 14 amino acids.

The chain employs TRBV5-1 and TRBJ2-5; 7 bases align to TRBD1. Germline V lookup: CDR1 SGHRS, CDR2 YFSETQ. J was trimmed by 4 bases and V by 1 base; bases with no gene match: 7. The CDR3 loop spans 15 amino acids. CDR3 sequence reads: CASSLLGQMGETQYF. The CDR3 region has the DNA TGCGCCAGCAGCTTGCTGGGACAGATGGGAGAGACCCAGTACTTC.

The chain carries TRBV7-6 and TRBJ2-3; 7 positions match TRBD1. V lost 5 bases and J lost 2; bases outside the gene matches: 13. CDR1 SGHVS and CDR2 FNYEAQ come from the germline V gene. The CDR3 length is 17 residues. The CDR3 region has the DNA TGTGCCAGCAGCGCCTTCCCCGGACAGGAGTACACAGATACGCAGTATTTT. Its protein product is CASSAFPGQEYTDTQYF.

The chain uses TRBV4-2 and TRBJ1-1; TRBD1 matches at 9 bases. The CDR3 has 16 residues. With V trimmed by 0 bases and J by 2 bases, 4 bases remained unmatched. Germline CDR1 LGHNA, CDR2 YNFKEQ. The CDR3, as DNA: TGTGCCAGCAGCCAAGACGGGACAGGGCTAAACACTGAAGCTTTCTTT. Translated: CASSQDGTGLNTEAFF.